One sample yielded the 18 T cell receptor beta chains listed below, sequenced in a study of cytomegalovirus exposure and HLA in healthy donors. PCR involved 60 Vbeta and 13 Jbeta primers. The assay was immunoSEQ multiplex PCR, and TCRdb's table has in-frame clones only and misses some. Of 150,000 to 200,000 clones detected, more than 70% appear once; the ten largest clones hold approximately 0.99%. Sequencing was performed on PBMCs. These receptors were obtained from a woman in her 40s in good health and CMV-seronegative.

This clone has just one count. This chain joins TRBV27 and TRBJ2-5; D is possibly TRBD1 (6 bases). The V end was cut by 4 bases, the J end by 7 bases, with 10 bases between. Germline V gene data show CDR1 as MNHEY and CDR2 as SMNVEV (reference sequence). This CDR3 has 12 amino acids. In nucleotides, the CDR3 is TGTGCCAGCAGTTCGACAGGTCTGACCCAGTACTTC. Translation gives CASSSTGLTQYF.

The chain has TRBV5-1 and TRBJ2-3, with 12 bases matching TRBD2. The germline V gene encodes CDR1 SGHRS and CDR2 YFSETQ. V shed 4 bases and J 4 bases; nucleotides not matched to a gene: 4. The CDR3 length is 15 residues. The CDR3 spells CASSPSGRAPDTQYF. DNA for the CDR3: TGCGCCAGCAGCCCTAGCGGGAGGGCCCCAGATACGCAGTATTTT.

The rearrangement uses TRBV10-1 and TRBJ1-2; 8 nucleotides match TRBD1. V shed 5 bases and J 2 bases; nucleotides not matched to a gene: 10. The CDR3 consists of 16 residues. Germline CDR1 reads WNHNN; CDR2 reads SYGVQD (reference sequence). CDR3 in amino acids: CASSPDGQGLNYGYTF. CDR3 DNA sequence: TGCGCCAGCAGTCCAGATGGACAGGGACTCAACTATGGCTACACCTTC.

This clone was seen only once. The chain joins TRBV27 to TRBJ2-1; a possible D gene is TRBD2 (6 bases). The CDR3 contains 13 residues. The germline V gene has CDR1 MNHEY and CDR2 SMNVEV (reference sequence). Trimming left V 8 bases short and J 3 bases short, with 11 bases between. CDR3 nucleotides: TGTGCCAGCGTTAGCGGACTCTACAATGAGCAGTTCTTC. Translation gives CASVSGLYNEQFF.

This chain connects TRBV4-3 to TRBJ2-5; 7 bases fit TRBD2. Germline V gives CDR1 LGHNA, CDR2 YSLEER. This CDR3 region has 16 residues. The J segment lost 1 base and the V segment lost 2 bases, leaving 7 bases of the junction unmatched. CDR3 protein: CASSQLGGSFQETQYF. The CDR3, as DNA: TGCGCCAGCAGCCAATTGGGCGGGAGTTTCCAAGAGACCCAGTACTTC.

Comments on this clone: Other nucleotide sequences in the sample specify the same CDR3. The rearrangement joins TRBV13 to TRBJ1-1, with D perhaps matching TRBD1 (5 bases). Germline V lookup: CDR1 PRHDT, CDR2 FYEKMQ (reference sequence). Trimming left V 0 bases short and J 6 bases short, with 17 bases between. This CDR3 is built from 16 residues. The DNA for the CDR3 is TGTGCCAGCAGCTTAGGACCGGATTCTGGGGGGGCTGAAGCTTTCTTT. Translating gives CASSLGPDSGGAEAFF.

Details on this clone: Other DNA sequences in this sample translate to the same CDR3. The chain has TRBV7-2 and TRBJ2-7, with 7 bases fitting TRBD1. Per the germline V gene, CDR1 is SGHTA and CDR2 is FQGNSA. The CDR3 length is 14 residues. V shed 4 bases, J shed 2 bases, and the junction held 5 bases outside the gene matches. CDR3 nucleotide sequence: TGTGCCAGCAGCTCCAAGACAGGGACCTACGAGCAGTACTTC. Its translation is CASSSKTGTYEQYF.

This clone was counted between two and nine times. The gene calls are TRBV18 and TRBJ2-3; tentatively, D is TRBD2 (6 bases). Germline-derived CDR1 and CDR2 are KGHSH and LQKENI. The CDR3 length is 15 residues. Trimming stripped 4 bases from V and 2 bases from J, with 13 bases between. CDR3 residues: CASSRAGTSTDTQYF. The CDR3 coding sequence is TGTGCCAGCTCACGGGCCGGGACTTCCACAGATACGCAGTATTTT.

This chain links TRBV11-3 with TRBJ2-1; D is possibly TRBD1 (5 bases). The CDR3 has 15 amino acids. The germline V gene has CDR1 SGHNT and CDR2 YENEEA. The V gene lost 4 bases and the J gene lost 8 bases, with 18 bases spanning the gap. CDR3 residues: CASSYAAGKRDEQFF. The CDR3 bases are TGTGCCAGCAGCTACGCGGCAGGGAAAAGAGATGAGCAGTTCTTC.

The chain links TRBV11-2 to TRBJ1-2; no firm D call. Trimming took off 4 bases at V and 4 bases at J, with 16 bases between the two ends. The CDR3 loop spans 15 amino acids. Germline V lookup: CDR1 SGHAT, CDR2 FQNNGV. The CDR3 spells CASSSGSYTLYGYTF. CDR3 DNA sequence: TGTGCCAGCAGCTCCGGGTCCTACACCCTCTATGGCTACACCTTC. The complete variable domain, with remaining parts taken from reference TRBV11-2 and TRBJ1-2, reads EAGVAQSPRYKIIEKRQSVAFWCNPISGHATLYWYQQILGQGPKLLIQFQNNGVVDDSQLPKDRFSAERLKGVDSTLKIQPAKLEDSAVYLCASSSGSYTLYGYTFGSGTRLTVV.

The chain couples TRBV6-6 to TRBJ2-1; 8 nucleotides agree with TRBD2. Germline V lookup: CDR1 MNHNY, CDR2 SVGAGI (reference sequence). The CDR3 has 15 amino acids. The V segment lost 7 bases and the J segment 4 bases; nucleotides outside the gene matches: 9. The CDR3 coding sequence is TGTGCCAGCACCCCCGGGAAGCGGGAGTACAATGAGCAGTTCTTC. Its translation is CASTPGKREYNEQFF.

V is TRBV4-3 and J is TRBJ1-1; D not certain. The germline V gene has CDR1 LGHNA and CDR2 YSLEER. There are 14 residues in the CDR3. The ends were cut back, 1 base at V and 5 bases at J, with 11 bases in the middle. The CDR3 here is CASSQVRGGTEAFF. CDR3 nucleotide sequence: TGCGCCAGCAGCCAAGTCCGGGGAGGGACTGAAGCTTTCTTT.

The rearrangement joins TRBV6-5 to TRBJ1-2, with 7 bases identical to TRBD1. Germline CDR1 is MNHEY and CDR2 is SVGAGI. V was pared by 1 base and J by 6 bases, with 8 bases of the junction left unmatched. The CDR3 length is 15 residues. In DNA, the CDR3 is TGTGCCAGCAGTTACTTTGCCGGGACAGAGAATGGCTACACCTTC. Its protein product is CASSYFAGTENGYTF.

The V gene is TRBV29-1, the J gene TRBJ2-1, with 9 bases lining up with TRBD2. The CDR3 sequence is 13 residues long. Trimming at V came to 6 bases and at J to 9 bases, leaving 9 bases not matched to a gene. From germline, CDR1 is SQVTM and CDR2 ANQGSEA. The CDR3 nucleotides read TGCAGCGTCTTAGCGGGAGCATGGACTGAGCAGTTCTTC. Its protein is CSVLAGAWTEQFF.

This chain connects TRBV7-2 to TRBJ1-5, with D uncertain. The V end was cut by 2 bases, the J end by 1 base, with 9 bases between. Germline CDR1 reads SGHTA; CDR2 reads FQGNSA. This CDR3 region has 15 residues. The CDR3: CASSLFGVSNQPQHF. For the CDR3, the DNA is TGTGCCAGCAGCTTATTCGGAGTGAGCAATCAGCCCCAGCATTTT.

This chain connects TRBV5-4 to TRBJ2-3; tentative D call: TRBD2 (6 bases). The CDR3 extends over 14 amino acids. CDR1 and CDR2 from the germline V gene are SGHNT and YYREEE (reference sequence). The V and J ends lost 7 bases and 4 bases respectively, with 16 bases between them. Here the CDR3 reads CASRRENRPDTQYF. The DNA of the CDR3 is TGTGCCAGCCGGAGGGAGAATCGCCCAGATACGCAGTATTTT.

Concerning this clone itself: The junction and the germline gene differ at one end; a read error may be behind it. The chain is built from TRBV7-9 and TRBJ1-2, with D possibly being TRBD1 (6 bases). This CDR3 comprises 13 residues. Germline CDR1 and CDR2: SEHNR and FQNEAQ (reference sequence). CDR3 in amino acids: CSSSRDNSYGYTF. CDR3 sequence (DNA): TGTTCCAGCAGCCGGGACAACTCCTATGGCTACACCTTC.

CDR3 amino acids: CASSLQGAHYGYTF. DNA of the CDR3: TGTGCCAGCAGCTTACAGGGTGCGCACTATGGCTACACCTTC. The chain carries TRBV2 and TRBJ1-2; maybe TRBD1 (6 bases). This CDR3 has 14 residues. Germline V gene sequence: CDR1 SNHLY, CDR2 FYNNEI. V was clipped by 6 bases and J by 3 bases, with 14 bases between them.